This T cell receptor (beta chain) was identified during a study of cytomegalovirus exposure and HLA in healthy donors. Study-level information: Of the donors genotyped, several hundred in all, over 80% fell in the Caucasian-associated ancestry cluster. Notes on the study in general: The listing of 150 to 200 TCR beta chains classed them as cytomegalovirus-associated. Another analysis was done later, and it associated 15,000 to 20,000 TCR beta sequences with HLA alleles at 0.05 false discovery rate. Fewer N-insertions than the roughly 630-donor mean were reportedly shown by an Asian-associated ancestry cluster in a later analysis.

The PCR contained 60 Vbeta and 13 Jbeta primers. This table comes from immunoSEQ multiplex PCR, and its TCRdb copy is limited to in-frame clones, with some not included. Counted here are roughly 43,000 clones, 60% to 80% occurring once; the ten biggest clones make up roughly 1.3%. About this clone: Its cognate antigen is unknown.

Germline assignment: CDR1 SEHNR and CDR2 FQNEAQ (reference sequence). The ends lost 5 bases at V and 5 bases at J; junction bases unmatched: 11. The CDR3 covers 15 residues. The chain couples TRBV7-9 to TRBJ2-7, with 8 bases identical to TRBD1. The material sequenced was PBMCs. This receptor was obtained from a man in his thirties or forties in good health and CMV-seronegative. The CDR3 sequence: CASSAGTGVGDEQYF. The DNA of the CDR3 is TGTGCCAGCAGCGCCGGGACAGGTGTTGGGGACGAGCAGTACTTC.